This T cell receptor beta chain was obtained from a study of T cell changes during pregnancy in multiple sclerosis. V shed 2 bases and J shed 0 bases, with 28 bases lying between them. The CDR3 covers 21 residues. CDR1 is MNHNS, CDR2 SASEGT, per germline. Measured with immunoSEQ multiplex PCR; TCRdb has only the in-frame clones, and not every one. The sample consists of fewer than 70,000 clones, roughly 92% of them appearing once. The clonotype was recovered from a female donor in good health, enrolled as a control in a pregnancy study. V gene TRBV6-1 combines with J gene TRBJ1-2, with D unresolved. The source material was CD8+ T cells from peripheral blood mononuclear cells, sampled in the third trimester of pregnancy. The CDR3 DNA reads as TGTGCCAGCAGTGAAATAAACACTGACTGGAAAACTTTACGGGCTAACTATGGCTACACCTTC. This codes for CASSEINTDWKTLRANYGYTF.